This T cell receptor (beta chain) comes out of a study of cytomegalovirus exposure and HLA in healthy donors. Germline V gives CDR1 SGHRS, CDR2 YFSETQ. V was pared by 4 bases and J by 0 bases, with 8 bases of the junction left unmatched. The CDR3 is made up of 16 amino acids. Findings and caveats of the study: TCR beta V- and J-gene trimming, according to a later analysis, was linked to a missense DCLRE1C variant. Reportedly, HLA-A and HLA-B alleles of most subjects were accurately predicted from TCR beta.

Regarding this clone: Antigen: not known.

Primers included in the PCR were 60 Vbeta and 13 Jbeta primers. Sequencing was performed with immunoSEQ multiplex PCR; in TCRdb, only in-frame clones are kept and a portion is missing. The repertoire includes 150,000 to 200,000 clones, 70% to 90% of them detected once, and about 2.2% sits in the top ten. The rearrangement joins TRBV5-1 to TRBJ2-3, with 7 positions matching TRBD2. This TCR came from a woman between 25 and 40 years old in good health and CMV-seronegative. The sequencing input was PBMCs. The CDR3 DNA sequence: TGCGCCAGCAGCCAATCGACTAGCCGAAGCACAGATACGCAGTATTTT. Translated, it gives CASSQSTSRSTDTQYF.